Sequencing of this T cell receptor (beta chain) was carried out in a study of tumor-infiltrating lymphocytes in primary liver carcinoma. TCR beta cDNA came from roughly 550 ng total RNA, primed with a constant-region primer. For TCR beta, libraries were produced by three nested multiplex PCR rounds using slightly modified ARM-PCR. Rounds one and two of PCR, each of 10 cycles, were primed with TRBV1-TRBV30 forward primers and a C-beta reverse primer. Using its own MiXCR run on the multiplex PCR reads, TCRdb lists one record per CDR3 protein. The table includes around 210,000 distinct CDR3 sequences, 65% detected once. This CDR3 is built from 12 residues. CDR1 and CDR2 from the germline V gene are GTSNPN and SVGIG (reference sequence). Trimming cost V 3 bases and J 5 bases; bases outside gene matches: 2. Researchers drew blood RNA from unsorted whole blood and extracted germline DNA as well. With chronic HBV infection, the patients were also treatment-naive.

This clonotype was found many times. This clonotype originated in a woman in her sixties with primary liver carcinoma and hepatitis B virus infection. The source material was peripheral blood. The chain has TRBV30 and TRBJ1-2; 8 bases match TRBD1. CDR3 coding DNA: TGTGCCTGGAGGGACAGGGAATATGGCTACACCTTC. Translating it yields CAWRDREYGYTF.